The subject of this entry is one TCR beta chain. In germline, CDR1 is SGHDT, CDR2 YYEEEE. The V and J ends lost 0 bases and 2 bases respectively, with 8 bases between them. The CDR3 has 15 amino acids. The record originates from a study of blood T cell repertoires in COVID-19. The method was immunoSEQ multiplex PCR; TCRdb's version includes in-frame clones alone and lacks a portion of them. This sample has some 100,000 clones, with 85% found just once. Sequenced input: peripheral blood. The genes are TRBV5-6 and TRBJ1-4; no clear D. The source of this sequence is a woman in her 70s with active or convalescent COVID-19. Here the CDR3 reads CASSLGPVTNEKLFF. Written as DNA, the CDR3 is TGTGCCAGCAGCTTGGGTCCAGTGACTAATGAAAAACTGTTTTTT. Together with reference TRBV5-6 and TRBJ1-4, the CDR3 gives the full variable domain: DAGVTQSPTHLIKTRGQQVTLRCSPKSGHDTVSWYQQALGQGPQFIFQYYEEEERQRGNFPDRFSGHQFPNYSSELNVNALLLGDSALYLCASSLGPVTNEKLFFGSGTQLSVL.